These 26 T cell receptor beta chains were all obtained from the same sample, sequenced in a study of T-cell reconstitution after alpha-beta-depleted transplantation in children (dated by TCRdb to 2015 to 2016). The label giving this sample's treatment or condition can be read as: allogeneic hematopoietic cell transplantation with graft depleted of TCRalphabeta T cells and CD19 B cells. The method was PCR. Instrument used: Illumina HiSeq 2500. TCR libraries were prepared with molecular barcoding, using unique molecular identifiers to normalize TCRbeta repertoire quantification. TCRdb trimmed public reads at Q25 via fastp, called clones via MiXCR and kept in-frame beta chains. Here each entry gathers all rows of one CDR3 protein and keeps the most common genes and DNA. In all, the sample holds over 400,000 distinct CDR3 sequences, and about 45% of those were seen once. Jointly, the top ten make up 27% of the sample.

The sequencing used PBMCs, collected before TCRalphabeta/CD19-depleted stem cell transplant. The receptor source for this set is a girl aged 2 to 10 with aplastic anemia, due to receive a stem cell transplant.

The chain recombines TRBV12-3 or TRBV12-4 with TRBJ1-2; TRBD1 might be the D (6 bases). The V end lost 5 bases, the J end lost 8 bases, and 15 bases lay between the germline ends. This CDR3 spans 13 amino acids. In DNA form, the CDR3 reads TGTGCCAGCAGTGGGGACACCAACCGGGGCTACACCTTC. It specifies CASSGDTNRGYTF.

This clonotype was detected a few times. The chain couples TRBV19 to TRBJ2-7; D not certain. CDR3 length: 12 residues. Trimming stripped 4 bases from V and 5 bases from J, with 9 bases between. Germline V gene data show CDR1 as LNHDA and CDR2 as SQIVND (reference sequence). In DNA form, the CDR3 reads TGTGCCAGTAGTACTCGGACGAACGAGCAGTACTTC. Its translation: CASSTRTNEQYF.

V is TRBV4-1 and J is TRBJ1-1, with D perhaps TRBD1 (5 bases). V lost 0 bases to trimming and J lost 2 bases, with 16 bases between them. The germline gives CDR1 MGHRA, CDR2 YSYEKL. The length of the CDR3 is 17 residues. The CDR3 spells CASSQEARDSTNTEAFF. In nucleotides, the CDR3 is TGCGCCAGCAGCCAAGAAGCGCGTGACAGTACTAACACTGAAGCTTTCTTT.

The chain couples TRBV20-1 to TRBJ2-7; tentative D call: TRBD1 (6 bases). Germline CDR1 DFQATT, CDR2 SNEGSKA (reference sequence). This CDR3 region has 15 residues. Trimming shortened V by 3 bases and J by 0 bases, and 15 bases separated the two germline ends. CDR3 sequence (DNA): TGCAGTGCTAGCACCTTTGGCAGGGGCTCCTACGAGCAGTACTTC. Translating it yields CSASTFGRGSYEQYF.

V is TRBV7-3 and J is TRBJ2-1, with TRBD2 as a possible D gene (5 bases). Germline values: CDR1 SGHTA, CDR2 FQGTGA. V lost 5 bases to trimming and J lost 1 base, with 24 bases between them. The length of the CDR3 is 19 residues. The CDR3 region is CASSPVSSGHRGSYNEQFF. The CDR3 nucleotides are TGTGCCAGCAGCCCAGTCTCCAGCGGCCACCGAGGTTCCTACAATGAGCAGTTCTTC.

The J gene is TRBJ1-2, the V gene TRBV20-1; TRBD1 matches 9 bases. The V and J ends lost 3 bases and 8 bases, in that order; junction bases with no gene match: 7. The germline V gene encodes CDR1 DFQATT and CDR2 SNEGSKA (reference sequence). The CDR3 has 13 residues. The CDR3 reads CSASHPGQGGYTF. CDR3 coding DNA: TGCAGTGCTAGTCACCCGGGACAGGGAGGCTACACCTTC.

This clonotype was observed many times. The junction shows a germline mismatch at one end, possibly a read error. V is TRBV5-1 and J is TRBJ2-5; 7 bases are a match to TRBD2. Germline-derived CDR1 and CDR2 are SGHRS and YFSETQ. The CDR3 loop spans 12 amino acids. As DNA, the CDR3 is TGTGCCAGCAGCTTAGCGGGAGAGACCCAGTACTTC. It yields the protein CASSLAGETQYF.

This clonotype was found many times. This sequence joins TRBV7-2 and TRBJ2-7, with D perhaps TRBD2 (6 bases). V lost 3 bases and J 2 bases, leaving 17 bases between the germline ends. In germline, CDR1 is SGHTA, CDR2 FQGNSA. The CDR3 consists of 16 residues. The CDR3 region is CASSFSGSGFPYEQYF. The CDR3 bases are TGTGCCAGCAGCTTCTCCGGGAGCGGGTTTCCCTACGAGCAGTACTTC.

This clonotype was picked up a small number of times. J is TRBJ1-5 and V is TRBV27; a possible D gene is TRBD1 (6 bases). The CDR3 totals 18 residues. Germline-derived CDR1 and CDR2 are MNHEY and SMNVEV (reference sequence). Deletions cut 5 bases from V and 6 bases from J, with 26 bases between. CDR3 coding DNA: TGTGCCAGCAGTCCGCTACTACGCGGGAACAGGGAAAGTCAGCCCCAGCATTTT. The encoded protein is CASSPLLRGNRESQPQHF.

This clonotype was seen many times. The rearrangement links TRBV27 to TRBJ1-1; D not resolved. The CDR3 sequence is 16 residues long. Germline V gene sequence: CDR1 MNHEY, CDR2 SMNVEV (reference sequence). Deletions cut 0 bases from V and 0 bases from J, with 11 bases between. CDR3 residues: CASSLSSAGVNTEAFF. The DNA of the CDR3 is TGTGCCAGCAGTTTATCGAGCGCCGGAGTGAACACTGAAGCTTTCTTT.

This clonotype was counted ten times or more. The CDR3 sequence is CASSFNTEAFF. The CDR3 DNA sequence: TGTGCCAGCAGTTTCAACACTGAAGCTTTCTTT. The J gene is TRBJ1-1, the V gene TRBV12-3 or TRBV12-4; D uncertain. Trimming cost V 3 bases and J 2 bases, with 1 base left between them. This CDR3 comprises 11 residues.

This clonotype was counted at least ten times. This chain joins TRBV29-1 and TRBJ2-7; 12 bases match TRBD1. CDR3 length: 14 amino acids. Germline V gives CDR1 SQVTM, CDR2 ANQGSEA. The ends lost 7 bases at V and 4 bases at J; junction bases unmatched: 8. CDR3 residues: CSAGTGGEGYEQYF. CDR3 sequence (DNA): TGCAGCGCCGGGACAGGGGGCGAGGGATACGAGCAGTACTTC.

This clonotype was observed a handful of times. The J gene is TRBJ2-2, the V gene TRBV6-1; 8 bases are shared with TRBD1. V was pared by 11 bases and J by 1 base, with 9 bases of the junction left unmatched. This CDR3 region has 15 residues. Germline CDR1 is MNHNS and CDR2 is SASEGT. The CDR3 nucleotides read TGTGCCTCATCCCGGGACAGGATGAACACCGGGGAGCTGTTTTTT. Translating gives CASSRDRMNTGELFF.

In this sample, this clonotype turned up many times. The chain employs TRBV19 and TRBJ2-5, with D unclear. The CDR3 has 11 residues. The germline V gene has CDR1 LNHDA and CDR2 SQIVND (reference sequence). Trimming took 4 bases from V and 4 from J, leaving 4 bases between them. This CDR3 reads CASSTRETQYF. CDR3 nucleotide sequence: TGTGCCAGTAGTACTAGAGAGACCCAGTACTTC.

The sample holds many counts of this clonotype. The genes are TRBV12-3 or TRBV12-4 and TRBJ2-1; 10 bases line up with TRBD2. The length of the CDR3 is 16 residues. V lost 5 bases and J lost 5; bases outside the gene matches: 9. The CDR3 loop reads CASSPRTSGRHNEQFF. Written as DNA, the CDR3 is TGTGCCAGCAGTCCCCGGACTAGCGGAAGACACAATGAGCAGTTCTTC.

The V and J genes are TRBV7-2 and TRBJ2-1, with 12 nucleotides matching TRBD2. V trimming: 3 bases; J trimming: 10 bases; junction bases outside the gene matches: 10. The CDR3 contains 16 residues. The germline gives CDR1 SGHTA, CDR2 FQGNSA. CDR3 region: CASSLTSGGYQWEQFF. For the CDR3, the DNA is TGTGCCAGCAGCTTGACTAGCGGGGGTTACCAGTGGGAGCAGTTCTTC.

This chain uses TRBV7-9 with TRBJ1-1, with D perhaps matching TRBD1 (5 bases). The V gene's germline CDR1 is SEHNR and CDR2 FQNEAQ (reference sequence). The CDR3 contains 15 residues. V lost 3 bases, J lost 0 bases, and 11 bases lay in between. The CDR3, as DNA: TGTGCCAGCAGCTTCCCCAGGGAGATGAACACTGAAGCTTTCTTT. Protein product: CASSFPREMNTEAFF.

The J gene is TRBJ1-1, the V gene TRBV5-6; D possibly corresponds to TRBD1 (6 bases). The V end was cut by 4 bases, the J end by 10 bases, with 14 bases between. The CDR3 spans 12 residues. Germline CDR1 is SGHDT and CDR2 is YYEEEE. CDR3 in DNA: TGTGCCAGCAGCGCTGTACAGGGTGGAGCTTTCTTT. Amino acid sequence: CASSAVQGGAFF.

The table lists this clonotype with a count of one. CDR3 loop: CASSLGPRPEQFF. The CDR3 DNA sequence: TGTGCCAGCAGCTTAGGCCCTAGGCCCGAGCAGTTCTTC. V and J are TRBV11-3 and TRBJ2-1, with unresolved D. From germline, CDR1 is SGHNT and CDR2 YENEEA. V was cut by 1 base and J by 10 bases, with 11 bases left in between. CDR3 size: 13 residues.

The chain recombines TRBV15 with TRBJ2-1, with a possible D match to TRBD2 (7 bases). Trimming stripped 5 bases from V and 4 bases from J, with 18 bases between. CDR1 is LNHNV and CDR2 is YYDKDF in the germline V gene (reference sequence). This CDR3 spans 16 amino acids. The CDR3 DNA reads TGTGCCACCAGCTCCAATCCGGGGGGCCCTTACAATGAGCAGTTCTTC. Protein product: CATSSNPGGPYNEQFF. The complete variable domain, with remaining parts taken from reference TRBV15 and TRBJ2-1, reads DAMVIQNPRYQVTQFGKPVTLSCSQTLNHNVMYWYQQKSSQAPKLLFHYYDKDFNNEADTPDNFQSRRPNTSFCFLDIRSPGLGDTAMYLCATSSNPGGPYNEQFFGPGTRLTVL.

This chain links TRBV6-5 with TRBJ2-2, with 9 bases aligning to TRBD2. CDR3 length: 19 residues. With 0 bases clipped from V and 4 bases from J, the junction kept 12 bases outside the gene matches. Germline V gene sequence: CDR1 MNHEY, CDR2 SVGAGI. CDR3 loop: CASSYSGPAGGLGTGELFF. DNA for the CDR3: TGTGCCAGCAGTTACTCGGGGCCGGCGGGGGGGCTCGGCACCGGGGAGCTGTTTTTT.

The chain links TRBV6-5 to TRBJ2-7; D possibly corresponds to TRBD1 (7 bases). This CDR3 contains 16 residues. V dropped 2 bases and J dropped 7 bases, with 21 bases sitting between them. The germline CDR1 and CDR2 sequences are MNHEY and SVGAGI. In DNA form, the CDR3 reads TGTGCCAGCAGTTACGGTGCGGGACAGCTTTTGGGTGAGCAGTACTTC. This encodes CASSYGAGQLLGEQYF.

This clonotype was counted a few times. V gene TRBV4-1 combines with J gene TRBJ1-4; no firm D call. The CDR3 extends over 14 amino acids. Trimming took off 4 bases at V and 7 bases at J, with 13 bases between the two ends. In germline, CDR1 is MGHRA, CDR2 YSYEKL. The CDR3 DNA reads as TGCGCCAGCAGCCTCCTGGGTTCGGGTGAAAAACTGTTTTTT. It codes for CASSLLGSGEKLFF.

The chain links TRBV5-1 to TRBJ2-3; D remains unclear. Trimming removed 2 bases at V and 2 bases at J, with 3 bases between. The germline V gene has CDR1 SGHRS and CDR2 YFSETQ. CDR3 size: 12 residues. The CDR3 DNA reads TGCGCCAGCAGCTTCGTCACAGATACGCAGTATTTT. Translated: CASSFVTDTQYF.

The chain recombines TRBV29-1 with TRBJ1-5, with D uncertain. The CDR3 runs 13 residues. V lost 6 bases and J lost 3, with 12 bases in between. Germline V lookup: CDR1 SQVTM, CDR2 ANQGSEA. CDR3 DNA: TGCAGCGTGAAGGATTTGGACAATCAGCCCCAGCATTTT. Protein: CSVKDLDNQPQHF. Full variable domain (outside the CDR3, taken from reference TRBV29-1 and TRBJ1-5): SAVISQKPSRDICQRGTSLTIQCQVDSQVTMMFWYRQQPGQSLTLIATANQGSEATYESGFVIDKFPISRPNLTFSTLTVSNMSPEDSSIYLCSVKDLDNQPQHFGDGTRLSIL.

In its sample, this clonotype was seen a few times. The V and J genes are TRBV6-4 and TRBJ2-3; possibly TRBD1 for D (6 bases). The CDR3 has 10 residues. The germline V gene encodes CDR1 MRHNA and CDR2 SNTAGT. V gave up 8 bases and J gave up 8 bases, with 8 bases separating them. CDR3 DNA: TGTGCCAGCGAAGGGGGTACGCAGTATTTT. As protein: CASEGGTQYF.